This is a list of T cell receptor beta chains from one sample in a study of post-analysis software for immune sequencing data. One entry per CDR3 protein results from TCRdb running MiXCR on the PCR reads. The sample has around 710,000 distinct CDR3 sequences, more than 45% seen once. The source material was blood. The receptor source for this set is a girl aged 10 to 17 with multiple sclerosis. CDR3s include the opening cysteine and the closing phenylalanine or tryptophan.

TRBV6-5	TRBJ2-7	CASSTGTGNCYEQYF
TRBV12-3/TRBV12-4	TRBJ2-1	CASSFILWGEGEQFF
TRBV7-2	TRBJ2-7	CASSLESGGSSYEQYF
TRBV9	TRBJ2-1	CASSGSGTSGETQFF
TRBV11-2	TRBJ2-1	CASSPRGGYEQFF
TRBV18	TRBJ2-1	CASSHPSGRWDNEQFF
TRBV5-1	TRBJ1-5	CASSLDGFSNQPQHF
TRBV12-3/TRBV12-4	TRBJ1-4	CASGTIRHLPQEKLFF
TRBV28	-	CASSMPPRASTYEQYF
TRBV12-3/TRBV12-4	TRBJ2-3	CASSFGVGGSQSSTDTQYF
TRBV5-1	TRBJ1-5	CASSAGTLGSNQPQHF
TRBV5-6	-	CASSFPGAGFNEQYF
TRBV29-1	TRBJ1-2	CSARDTESYGYTF
TRBV27	-	CASSSRPGQGYGTQYF
TRBV15	TRBJ2-7	CATSRDESPGFYEQYF
TRBV27	TRBJ1-1	CASSATGQAFF
TRBV7-8	TRBJ2-3	CASSLEASGYRDTQYF
TRBV7-9	TRBJ2-1	CASSLGSPEQFF
TRBV20-1	TRBJ1-5	CSALGGNQPQHF
TRBV6-6	TRBJ2-1	CASSNLAGGPHNEQFF
TRBV20-1	TRBJ1-5	CSATLPGGNQPQHF
TRBV7-3	TRBJ2-3	CASSRRQGGTDTQYF
TRBV5-1	-	CASSLPGTGDHNRGSYEQYF
TRBV20-1	TRBJ2-7	CSARQAGGYEQYF
TRBV29-1	TRBJ1-4	CSVRDSPNEKLFF
TRBV15	TRBJ1-5	CATSRDRRGNQPQHF
TRBV7-6	TRBJ2-6	CASSLGVAGANVLTF
TRBV9	TRBJ2-1	CASSVSGSKLDEQFF
TRBV5-6	TRBJ2-1	CASSLAGDVNEQFF
TRBV9	TRBJ1-1	CASSGGEHPVTEAFF
TRBV12-3/TRBV12-4	TRBJ1-2	CASSPGQSRNGYTF
TRBV15	-	CATSRDQGLGEQYF
TRBV5-5	TRBJ2-1	CASSRIAGGASGEQFF
TRBV6-4	TRBJ1-2	CASSSSVGAGYGYTF
TRBV15	TRBJ1-2	CATSSGAGYGYTF
TRBV4-2	TRBJ2-1	CASSPADRTSYNEQFF
TRBV7-9	TRBJ2-3	CASSFPSGRAIHTQYF
TRBV2	TRBJ2-5	CASSPPSGTQETQYF
TRBV6-6	TRBJ2-3	CASRDGLAGDTDTQYF
TRBV20-1	TRBJ2-3	CSASQGDTQYF